This T cell receptor (beta chain) appears in the sequencing data of a study of blood T cell repertoires in COVID-19 (dated by TCRdb to between 2020 and 2021). Looking at the study overall: The collaborator samples originated in the United States, Italy and Spain and spanned the acute and convalescent phases of COVID-19. The prospective study material was composed of cDNA or gDNA derived from T cells, B-cell-depleted T cells, or PBMCs. The dataset comprised deeply sampled blood TCRbeta repertoires from subjects exposed to, actively infected with, or recovered from COVID-19. A freely available public database, intended as a resource for researchers studying the immune response to SARS-CoV-2, is where the repertoires were released. Samples came from the ongoing ImmuneRACE study (first 160 participants) plus 1,254 subjects from 6 global collaborators. Sample metadata almost always included a de-identified subject ID, COVID-19 status, age in years and sex. Where available, HLA class I and class II types were taken from metadata supplied by the sample provider and were not determined by assay-based typing. General findings and caveats noted by the study authors: How much clinical and demographic metadata was included differed by source and by participant, and the metadata was provided uncurated.

From its cysteine to its phenylalanine, the CDR3 spans 13 amino acids. Here the CDR3 DNA is all that survives: 39 bases in frame from base 1. CDR1 SNHLY and CDR2 FYNNEI are derived from the germline V gene. Germline trimming amounts to 4 bases on V and 6 bases on J, with 3 as the count of junction bases outside the gene matches. Another Seattle source contributed samples from volunteer blood donors who had recovered from COVID-19. Collaborating institutions collected whole blood in K2EDTA tubes following their own protocols. For TCRbeta analysis, collaborators shipped samples in one of three forms: frozen whole blood, isolated PBMCs, or DNA extracted from either of those sample types. In this sample, this clone turned up a few times. Its recognized antigen is unknown. No base quality information exists; no much larger clone differs at one position. TCRbeta CDR3 regions were amplified from genomic DNA using the immunoSEQ Assay, a bias-controlled multiplex PCR. Under the source paper's analysis protocol: Within the assay, amplification of reference gene primers was used to estimate how many nucleated cells each sample contained. To quantify the absolute abundance of each unique TCRbeta CDR3 rearrangement, sequence reads were collapsed and filtered. Productive Simpson clonality was computed per sample as the square root of Simpson's diversity index over productive rearrangements. The immuneACCESS repertoire file appears here via TCRdb, limited to in-frame rearrangements. These files lack a portion of the clones; in checked studies, under half of the deficit traces to unresolved V genes, and the cause of the others is not known. The V and J calls and clone size were taken over from that table, and D and trimming were inferred from the DNA. The sample profile shows a few hundred thousand clones; roughly 82% of them were found once. The ten largest clones represent about 1.5% of the sample.

The rearrangement combines TRBV2 with TRBJ2-7, and 10 junctional nucleotides match TRBD1. The receptor's source is a woman aged 40 to 50 who had recovered from COVID-19. The sample taken for sequencing was peripheral blood. The DNA is TGTGCCAGCAGTGGGGACAGGGGAAGCGAGCAGTACTTC. Translated, this gives CASSGDRGSEQYF.